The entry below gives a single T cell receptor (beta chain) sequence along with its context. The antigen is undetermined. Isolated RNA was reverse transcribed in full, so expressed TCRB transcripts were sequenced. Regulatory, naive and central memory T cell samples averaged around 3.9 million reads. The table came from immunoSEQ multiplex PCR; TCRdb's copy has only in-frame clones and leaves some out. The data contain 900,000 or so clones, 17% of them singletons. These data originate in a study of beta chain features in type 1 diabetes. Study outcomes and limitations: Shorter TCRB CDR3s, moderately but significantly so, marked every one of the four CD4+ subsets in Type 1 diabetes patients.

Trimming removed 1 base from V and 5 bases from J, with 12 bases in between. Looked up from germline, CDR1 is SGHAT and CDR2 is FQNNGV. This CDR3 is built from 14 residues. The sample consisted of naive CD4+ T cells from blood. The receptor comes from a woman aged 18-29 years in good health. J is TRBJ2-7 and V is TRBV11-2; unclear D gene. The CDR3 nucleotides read TGTGCCAGCAGCTTAGTTCGCGGTTTAAACGAGCAGTACTTC. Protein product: CASSLVRGLNEQYF.